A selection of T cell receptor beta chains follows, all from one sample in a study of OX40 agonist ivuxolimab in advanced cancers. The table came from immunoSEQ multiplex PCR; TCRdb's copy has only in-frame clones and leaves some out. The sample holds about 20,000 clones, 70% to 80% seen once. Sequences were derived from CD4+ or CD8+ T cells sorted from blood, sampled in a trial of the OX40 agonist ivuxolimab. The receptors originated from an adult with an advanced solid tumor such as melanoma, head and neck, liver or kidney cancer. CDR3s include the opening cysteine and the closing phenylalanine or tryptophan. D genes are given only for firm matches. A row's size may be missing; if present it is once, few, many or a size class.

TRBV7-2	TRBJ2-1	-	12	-	CASSLSQGEQFF	TGTGCCAGCAGCCTTTCTCAGGGGGAGCAGTTCTTC
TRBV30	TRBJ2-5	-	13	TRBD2	CAWSWGLQETQYF	TGTGCCTGGAGTTGGGGACTACAAGAGACCCAGTACTTC
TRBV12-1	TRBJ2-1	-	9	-	CASSNEQFF	TGTGCCAGCAGTAATGAGCAGTTCTTC
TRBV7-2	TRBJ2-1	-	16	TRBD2	CASSPRLAGPRGEQFF	TGTGCCAGCAGCCCAAGACTAGCGGGGCCGCGGGGGGAGCAGTTCTTC
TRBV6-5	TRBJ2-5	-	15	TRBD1	CASKRDRGSQETQYF	TGTGCCAGCAAACGGGACAGGGGAAGCCAAGAGACCCAGTACTTC
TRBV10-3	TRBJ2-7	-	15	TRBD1	CAISGSTTGAYEQYF	TGTGCCATCAGTGGGTCCACTACAGGGGCCTACGAGCAGTACTTC
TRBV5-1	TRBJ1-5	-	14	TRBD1	CASATGQDNQPQHF	TGCGCCAGCGCCACGGGACAGGACAATCAGCCCCAGCATTTT
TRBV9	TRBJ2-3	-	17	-	CASSVVGGGVRADTQYF	TGTGCCAGCAGCGTAGTAGGAGGAGGAGTCAGGGCAGATACGCAGTATTTT
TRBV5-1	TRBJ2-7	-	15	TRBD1	CASSVSGTGLYEQYF	TGCGCCAGCTCCGTCTCCGGGACAGGGCTATACGAGCAGTACTTC
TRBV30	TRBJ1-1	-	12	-	CAWSTGYTEAFF	TGTGCCTGGAGCACAGGGTATACTGAAGCTTTCTTT
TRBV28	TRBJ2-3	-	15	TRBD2	CASSSSGRLTDTQYF	TGTGCCAGCAGTTCCAGCGGGAGGCTCACAGATACGCAGTATTTT
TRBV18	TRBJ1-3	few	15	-	CASSPQTSSGNTIYF	TGTGCCAGCTCACCACAGACGAGCTCTGGAAACACCATATATTTT
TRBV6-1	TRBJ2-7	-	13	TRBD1	CASSPGQKLLQYF	TGTGCCAGCAGTCCGGGACAGAAATTATTGCAGTACTTC
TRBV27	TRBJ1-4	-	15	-	CASSFFGSSNEKLFF	TGTGCCAGCAGTTTTTTCGGGAGCTCTAATGAAAAACTGTTTTTT
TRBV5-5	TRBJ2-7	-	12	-	CASSLASYEQYF	TGTGCCAGCAGCTTGGCGAGTTACGAGCAGTACTTC
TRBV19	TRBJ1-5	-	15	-	CASSITGTGNQPQHF	TGTGCCAGTAGTATAACAGGGACGGGGAATCAGCCCCAGCATTTT
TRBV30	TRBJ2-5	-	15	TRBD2	CAWSASGGAQETQYF	TGTGCCTGGAGTGCTAGCGGGGGGGCCCAAGAGACCCAGTACTTC
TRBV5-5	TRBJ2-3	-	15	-	CASSWRDTYTDTQYF	TGTGCCAGCAGCTGGCGGGACACTTACACAGATACGCAGTATTTT
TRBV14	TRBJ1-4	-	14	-	CASSQYRYNEKLFF	TGTGCCAGCAGCCAATATAGGTATAATGAAAAACTGTTTTTT
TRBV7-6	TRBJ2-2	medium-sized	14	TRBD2	CASSLDGGAGELFF	TGTGCCAGCAGCTTAGATGGGGGGGCCGGGGAGCTGTTTTTT
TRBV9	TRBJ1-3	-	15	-	CASSAQGAAGNTIYF	TGTGCCAGCAGCGCTCAGGGTGCGGCTGGAAACACCATATATTTT
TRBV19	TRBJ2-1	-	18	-	CASSIVSGGAGAPNEQFF	TGTGCCAGTAGTATAGTGTCCGGTGGGGCGGGGGCCCCTAATGAGCAGTTCTTC
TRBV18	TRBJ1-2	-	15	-	CASSPRGGANYGYTF	TGTGCCAGCTCACCACGGGGGGGAGCTAACTATGGCTACACCTTC
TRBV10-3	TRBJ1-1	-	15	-	CAISEQQFSDTEAFF	TGTGCCATCAGTGAGCAACAGTTTTCGGACACTGAAGCTTTCTTT
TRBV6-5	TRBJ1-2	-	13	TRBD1	CASGDRRYYGYTF	TGTGCCAGCGGGGACAGGAGGTACTATGGCTACACCTTC
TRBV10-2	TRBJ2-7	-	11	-	CASSGDIAQYF	TGCGCCAGCAGCGGGGACATCGCCCAGTACTTC
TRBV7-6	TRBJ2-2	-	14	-	CASSLTLGTGELFF	TGTGCCAGCAGCTTGACGCTGGGCACCGGGGAGCTGTTTTTT
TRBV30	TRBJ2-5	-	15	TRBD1	CAWSGGQGGQETQYF	TGTGCCTGGAGTGGGGGACAGGGGGGCCAAGAGACCCAGTACTTC
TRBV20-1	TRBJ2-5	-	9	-	CSARETQYF	TGCAGTGCTAGAGAGACCCAGTACTTC
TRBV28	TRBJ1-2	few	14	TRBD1	CASRLSLTGYGYTF	TGTGCCAGCAGACTCTCTCTGACAGGGTATGGCTACACCTTC
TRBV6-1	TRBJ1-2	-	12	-	CASSESFYGYTF	TGTGCCAGCAGTGAAAGTTTTTATGGCTACACCTTC
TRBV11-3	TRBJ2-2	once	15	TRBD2	CASSPRGGNDGELFF	TGTGCCAGCAGCCCAAGGGGAGGGAATGACGGGGAGCTGTTTTTT
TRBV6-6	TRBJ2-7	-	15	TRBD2	CASRDVGLAGYEQYF	TGTGCCAGCAGAGACGTCGGACTAGCGGGATACGAGCAGTACTTC
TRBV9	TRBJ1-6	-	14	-	CASRGDSYNSPLHF	TGTGCCAGCAGAGGGGATTCCTATAATTCACCCCTCCACTTT
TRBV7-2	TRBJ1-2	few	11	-	CASSLLKGYTF	TGTGCCAGCAGCTTATTAAAGGGCTACACCTTC
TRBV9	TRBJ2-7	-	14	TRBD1	CASSVGDRPYEQYF	TGTGCCAGCAGCGTAGGGGACAGGCCCTACGAGCAGTACTTC
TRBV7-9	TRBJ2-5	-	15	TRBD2	CASSLSGRGQETQYF	TGTGCCAGCAGCCTTAGCGGGAGAGGGCAAGAGACCCAGTACTTC
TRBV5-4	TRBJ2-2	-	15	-	CASSLAKGSTGELFF	TGTGCCAGCAGCTTGGCCAAGGGGAGCACCGGGGAGCTGTTTTTT
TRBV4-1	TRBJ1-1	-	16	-	CASSLERGLRNTEAFF	TGCGCCAGCAGCCTTGAACGCGGACTCAGGAACACTGAAGCTTTCTTT
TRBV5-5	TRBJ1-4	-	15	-	CASSLDGYYNEKLFF	TGTGCCAGCAGCTTGGACGGCTACTATAATGAAAAACTGTTTTTT
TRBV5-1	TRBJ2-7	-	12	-	CASSSDSRRQYF	TGCGCCAGCAGCTCTGACAGTAGAAGGCAGTACTTC
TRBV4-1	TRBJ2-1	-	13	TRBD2	CASSQGTSNEQFF	TGCGCCAGCAGCCAAGGGACTAGTAATGAGCAGTTCTTC
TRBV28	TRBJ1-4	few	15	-	CASSAPGAANEKLFF	TGTGCCAGCAGTGCGCCAGGGGCGGCTAATGAAAAACTGTTTTTT
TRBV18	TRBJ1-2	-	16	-	CASSPLAGEGGYGYTF	TGTGCCAGCTCACCACTCGCGGGTGAGGGAGGCTATGGCTACACCTTC
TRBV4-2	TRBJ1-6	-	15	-	CASSQGFREASPLHF	TGTGCCAGCAGCCAAGGTTTCAGGGAAGCTTCACCCCTCCACTTT
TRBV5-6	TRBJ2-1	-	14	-	CASSSPLSYNEQFF	TGTGCCAGCAGCTCCCCACTCTCCTACAATGAGCAGTTCTTC
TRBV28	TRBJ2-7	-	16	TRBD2	CASRGGTTGTSYEQYF	TGTGCCAGCAGGGGGGGGACTACCGGGACTAGCTACGAGCAGTACTTC
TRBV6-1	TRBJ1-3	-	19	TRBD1	CASSEAPPGQGNSGNTIYF	TGTGCCAGCAGTGAAGCCCCTCCGGGACAGGGTAACTCTGGAAACACCATATATTTT
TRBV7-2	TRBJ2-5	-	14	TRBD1	CASSKTGVQETQYF	TGTGCCAGCAGCAAAACAGGGGTCCAAGAGACCCAGTACTTC
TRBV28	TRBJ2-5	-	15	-	CASLKVGFLQETQYF	TGTGCCAGCCTTAAAGTGGGTTTCCTCCAAGAGACCCAGTACTTC
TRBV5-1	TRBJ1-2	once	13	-	CASSFEEGYGYTF	TGCGCCAGCAGCTTTGAGGAGGGCTATGGCTACACCTTC
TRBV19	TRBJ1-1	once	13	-	CASSTPPGVEAFF	TGTGCCAGTAGTACCCCCCCGGGAGTTGAAGCTTTCTTT
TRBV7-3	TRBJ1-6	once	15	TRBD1	CASSKGQGYNSPLHF	TGTGCCAGCAGTAAGGGACAGGGGTACAATTCACCCCTCCACTTT